The 7 T cell receptor beta chains presented below share a single source sample, sequenced in a study of cytomegalovirus exposure and HLA in healthy donors. PCR employed 60 Vbeta and 13 Jbeta primers. The data were produced by immunoSEQ multiplex PCR, yet TCRdb's version contains in-frame clones alone and is incomplete. The repertoire includes some 87,000 clones, 60% to 80% of them detected once, and about 15% sits in the top ten. Sequenced: PBMCs. The source is a woman between 45 and 65 years old in good health and CMV-seropositive.

This clone was seen once. This chain connects TRBV30 to TRBJ1-4, with TRBD1 as a possible D gene (5 bases). Trimming stripped 0 bases from V and 5 bases from J, with 7 bases between. CDR1 is GTSNPN and CDR2 is SVGIG in the germline V gene (reference sequence). This CDR3 comprises 13 residues. CDR3: CAWSVQGNEKLFF. DNA of the CDR3: TGTGCCTGGAGTGTCCAGGGCAATGAAAAACTGTTTTTT.

CDR3 loop: CASSPGLNSGANVLTF. Written as DNA, the CDR3 is TGTGCCAGCAGCCCCGGACTCAACTCTGGGGCCAACGTCCTGACTTTC. The V and J genes are TRBV4-2 and TRBJ2-6; tentatively, D is TRBD2 (5 bases). The germline V and J ends were trimmed by 4 bases and 0 bases, with 10 bases remaining between them. Germline V gives CDR1 LGHNA, CDR2 YNFKEQ. The CDR3 totals 16 residues.

J is TRBJ1-1 and V is TRBV19; 9 nucleotides agree with TRBD1. This CDR3 spans 15 amino acids. Trimming took 6 bases from V and 3 from J; bases not matched to a gene: 8. Germline V gene lookup returns CDR1 LNHDA and CDR2 SQIVND (reference sequence). In nucleotides, the CDR3 is TGTGCCAGTAGAACGATAGACAGGGGGGACACTGAAGCTTTCTTT. Amino acids: CASRTIDRGDTEAFF.

V gene TRBV6-4 combines with J gene TRBJ2-1, with TRBD1 matching over 8 bases. CDR3 length: 13 residues. V trimming: 6 bases; J trimming: 5 bases; junction bases outside the gene matches: 3. Germline CDR1 and CDR2: MRHNA and SNTAGT. The CDR3 region has the DNA TGTGCCAGCAGCAAGGACAGGGACAATGAGCAGTTCTTC. Protein sequence: CASSKDRDNEQFF.

In this sample, this clone turned up a few times. The CDR3, as DNA: TGCGCCAGCAGCTTAGAGGGACAGGGTATTGAGACCCAGTACTTC. It specifies CASSLEGQGIETQYF. V and J are TRBV5-1 and TRBJ2-5, with TRBD1 matching over 9 bases. J lost 5 bases, V lost 2 bases, and 7 bases had no gene match. This CDR3 region has 15 residues. CDR1 is SGHRS, CDR2 YFSETQ, per germline. The complete variable domain, with remaining parts taken from reference TRBV5-1 and TRBJ2-5, reads KAGVTQTPRYLIKTRGQQVTLSCSPISGHRSVSWYQQTPGQGLQFLFEYFSETQRNKGNFPGRFSGRQFSNSRSEMNVSTLELGDSALYLCASSLEGQGIETQYFGPGTRLLVL.

This clone was seen only once. The chain has TRBV5-1 and TRBJ2-1, with 10 positions matching TRBD1. CDR3 length equals 13 residues. Germline CDR1 reads SGHRS; CDR2 reads YFSETQ. The trim removed 4 bases at V and 8 bases at J, leaving 3 bases unmatched. The CDR3 bases are TGCGCCAGCAGCACAGGGACAGGGGATGAGCAGTTCTTC. This codes for CASSTGTGDEQFF.

This clone was recorded only once. This rearrangement joins TRBV11-2 to TRBJ2-3, with TRBD2 matching over 9 bases. Per germline, CDR1 SGHAT and CDR2 FQNNGV. With 1 base clipped from V and 6 bases from J, the junction kept 5 bases outside the gene matches. The CDR3 totals 15 residues. CDR3 amino acids: CASSLGVRGGDTQYF. The DNA for the CDR3 is TGTGCCAGCAGCTTAGGGGTGCGGGGGGGGGATACGCAGTATTTT. The full variable domain, its missing parts supplied by reference TRBV11-2 and TRBJ2-3, is EAGVAQSPRYKIIEKRQSVAFWCNPISGHATLYWYQQILGQGPKLLIQFQNNGVVDDSQLPKDRFSAERLKGVDSTLKIQPAKLEDSAVYLCASSLGVRGGDTQYFGPGTRLTVL.